This record concerns one T cell receptor beta chain sequence. The record originates from a study of OX40 agonist ivuxolimab in advanced cancers. Data came from immunoSEQ multiplex PCR; TCRdb stores just in-frame clones and leaves some out. Counted here are 12,000 or so clones, around 83% occurring once; the ten biggest clones make up around 29%. J was trimmed by 5 bases and V by 0 bases; bases with no gene match: 8. The CDR3 has 16 residues. Germline V gene lookup returns CDR1 PRHDT and CDR2 FYEKMQ (reference sequence). The gene calls are TRBV13 and TRBJ2-7, with 9 bases fitting TRBD2. The source is an adult with an advanced solid tumor such as melanoma, head and neck, liver or kidney cancer. The input for sequencing was CD4+ or CD8+ T cells sorted from blood, taken in a trial of the OX40 agonist ivuxolimab. CDR3 in amino acids: CASSLGDSGRKDEQYF. The CDR3 nucleotides are TGTGCCAGCAGCTTAGGAGATAGCGGGAGAAAGGACGAGCAGTACTTC.